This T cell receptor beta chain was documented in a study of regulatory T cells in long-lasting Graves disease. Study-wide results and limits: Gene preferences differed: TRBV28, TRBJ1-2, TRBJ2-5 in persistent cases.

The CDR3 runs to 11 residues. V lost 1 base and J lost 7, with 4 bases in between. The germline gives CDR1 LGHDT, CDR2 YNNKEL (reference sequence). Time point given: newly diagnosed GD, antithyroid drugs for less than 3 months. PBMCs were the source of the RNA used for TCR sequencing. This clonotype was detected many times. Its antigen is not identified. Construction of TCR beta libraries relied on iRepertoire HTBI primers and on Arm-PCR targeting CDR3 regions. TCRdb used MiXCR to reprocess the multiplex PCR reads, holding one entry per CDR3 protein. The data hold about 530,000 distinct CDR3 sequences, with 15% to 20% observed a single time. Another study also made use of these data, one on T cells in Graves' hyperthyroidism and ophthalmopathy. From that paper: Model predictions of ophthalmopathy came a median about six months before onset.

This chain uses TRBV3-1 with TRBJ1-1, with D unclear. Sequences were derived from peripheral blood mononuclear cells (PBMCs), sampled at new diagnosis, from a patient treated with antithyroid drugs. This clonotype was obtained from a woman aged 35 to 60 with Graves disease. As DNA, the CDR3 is TGTGCCAGCAGCCAAGGCAGTGAAGCTTTCTTT. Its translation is CASSQGSEAFF.